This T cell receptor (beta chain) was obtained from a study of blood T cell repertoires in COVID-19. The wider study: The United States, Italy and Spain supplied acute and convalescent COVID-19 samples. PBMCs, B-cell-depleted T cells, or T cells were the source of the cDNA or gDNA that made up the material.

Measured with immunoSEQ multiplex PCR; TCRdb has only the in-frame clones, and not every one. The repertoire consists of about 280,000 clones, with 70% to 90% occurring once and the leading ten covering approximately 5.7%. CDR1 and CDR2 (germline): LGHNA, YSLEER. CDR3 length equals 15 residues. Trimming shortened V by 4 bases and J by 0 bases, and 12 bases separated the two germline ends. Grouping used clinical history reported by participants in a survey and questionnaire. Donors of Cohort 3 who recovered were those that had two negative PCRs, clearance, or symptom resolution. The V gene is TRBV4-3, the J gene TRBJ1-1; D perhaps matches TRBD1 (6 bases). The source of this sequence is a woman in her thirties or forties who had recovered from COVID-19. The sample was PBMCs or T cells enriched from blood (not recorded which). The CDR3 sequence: CASSRAGALNTEAFF. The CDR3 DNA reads TGCGCCAGCAGCCGTGCAGGGGCCCTGAACACTGAAGCTTTCTTT.